The TCR beta chain described here comes from a study of CD8 T cells in ankylosing spondylitis. The CDR3 runs 14 residues. Germline CDR1 is SGHNT and CDR2 is YENEEA. The germline V and J ends were trimmed by 1 base and 7 bases, with 14 bases remaining between them. A quantitative 5'-RACE method, one with molecular barcodes, was used to make TCR beta libraries. TCRdb fed the 5' RACE reads into MiXCR, producing one record per CDR3 protein. Of about 200,000 distinct CDR3 sequences in the sample, 9.5% to 15% are singletons; the top ten hold approximately 16%. Note on this clonotype: Its specificity is not known.

Study results and limitations: Reactive arthritis synovial fluid and blood previously showed some of these motif variants. Clones linked to disease were reported to show significant enrichment in matched ankylosing spondylitis synovial fluid. A CD8+ phenotype characterized the disease-linked clones, which were relatively rare in peripheral blood.

This rearrangement joins TRBV11-3 to TRBJ2-7; maybe TRBD2 (6 bases). The sequenced material came from blood, either unsorted or a sorted T cell fraction (not recorded which). The TCR comes from a male donor with ankylosing spondylitis or in good health (not recorded which). The CDR3 coding sequence is TGTGCCAGCAGCTTAGCGGGAGACGTCGAAGAGCAGTACTTC. Its translation: CASSLAGDVEEQYF.